The present entry profiles one T cell receptor (beta chain) with its context. The target antigen is unknown. Trimming took off 3 bases at V and 1 base at J, with 13 bases between the two ends. CDR3 length equals 15 residues. Germline CDR1 reads SGHVS; CDR2 reads FQNEAQ. This sample was taken from a study of T cell repertoires in cytomegalovirus infection. In the study overall: It was recently identified HLA-C-restricted and well-studied HLA-B-restricted CMV epitopes that the study used. Both a matching HLA type and CMV infection were indicated by public TCR beta signatures.

TCRdb independently ran MiXCR on the reads; one entry per CDR3 protein. Altogether approximately 470,000 distinct CDR3 sequences are present, approximately 46% being singletons, with the ten largest covering 40% to 50%. Study-wide findings and caveats: Dominating the ex vivo response were TCR beta clonotypes that were CMV-specific and HLA-C-restricted. CMV carriers having the relevant HLA were flagged by cumulative public TCR beta family frequency.

The receptor comes from a human donor in good health (CMV status not recorded). Some clones in this sample may be carry-over from other donors' samples. The chain combines TRBV7-8 with TRBJ2-7; the D gene is possibly TRBD2 (6 bases). Here the sequenced sample was cultured PBMCs, taken from culture after CMV antigen stimulation. The DNA of the CDR3 is TGTGCCAGCAGCTTGGGGGGAGTAATGTCCTACGAGCAGTACTTC. Its translation is CASSLGGVMSYEQYF.